This paragraph reports one T cell receptor beta chain. This clone occurred a few times. Its antigen target is currently unknown. No base quality information exists; no much larger clone differs at one position. The data belong to a study of T cell responses to AZD1222 COVID-19 vaccine (dated by TCRdb to the early 2020s). As for the study more broadly: TCR sequencing covered over 230 trial participants: about 210 given two doses of AZD1222 and approximately 25 given two doses of MenACWY control vaccine. Trial participants were enrolled by age into 18-55, 56-69 and 70-plus year subgroups, with roughly 160, 29 and 62 TCR-sequenced participants respectively. On the study overall, not on this receptor specifically: In the small 56-69-year group, the increase in depth fell short of significance, most likely because of low power. Because no samples from the day 14 peak response were available, repertoires could be characterized only after the peak T cell response. Conclusions about previously exposed vaccinees are limited because only a handful of AZD1222 recipients were SARS-CoV-2 seropositive at baseline. Epitopes outside the regions mutated in the B.1.351 and B.1.1.7 variants were reportedly recognized by nearly half of the unique spike-specific TCRs. Most participants were white British and females outnumbered males, and the authors suggested that clonal diversity may have been underestimated. The whole spike protein was spanned by vaccine-associated CD4 TCRs, and dominant responses were seen in regions 160-218 and 743-854. After two AZD1222 doses, both the breadth and the depth of spike-specific TCRs were significantly higher than at day 0 and than in MenACWY recipients.

The CDR3 regions of human TCRbeta chains were analyzed by immunosequencing. The published analysis was carried out like this. Repertoire TCRs were matched against a reference library of SARS-CoV-2-specific TCRs generated with the MIRA antigen-specificity platform. Breadth was defined as the fraction of unique TCRs that were SARS-CoV-2-associated, and depth was defined as the fraction of total T cells that were SARS-CoV-2-associated. Using the MIRA data, each spike-specific TCR was assigned both to the spike region to which the TCR was reactive and to a CD4 or CD8 class. Log10-transformed breadth and depth values were compared by one-way ANOVA with Sidak's multiple comparisons tests. TCRdb stores this immuneACCESS table with in-frame sequences only. Part of the clones is absent; in the studies checked, under half of the shortfall reflects unresolved V genes, and no reason is known for the rest. V and J calls and clone size come straight from that table; D and trimming were deduced from the DNA. This sample has approximately 150,000 clones in its table, and 70% to 90% of those were observed once. The ten largest clones capture approximately 5% of the sample.

The time point label on this specimen signifies: about 28 days (+/-7) after the second vaccine dose. AZD1222 recipients with second doses at about 4 weeks or about 12 weeks were pooled, because spike-specific TCR depth and breadth did not differ between schedules. Vaccinee samples came from UK trials COV001 and COV002, including a single-blind randomized controlled phase 2/3 trial of AZD1222 (ChAdOx1 nCoV-19) in healthy adults. For TCRbeta chain sequencing, PBMC samples were collected from trial participants at day 0 and at day 28 after the second dose. The CDR3, cysteine through phenylalanine, is 16 amino acids long. The read is trimmed to its CDR3 DNA, 48 bases read in frame from base 1. The V end gives up 0 bases and the J end 7 bases, leaving 5 bases in the junction not matched to a gene. CDR1 is given as SEHNR and CDR2 as FQNEAQ, both from the germline V gene (reference sequence).

This sequence originates from an adult who received the AZD1222 COVID-19 vaccine. Recombination connected TRBV7-9 to TRBJ2-2; TRBD2 lines up with 10 middle nucleotides. Source: peripheral blood, taken 28 days after the second AZD1222 dose. CDR3 loop: CASSLARLAGDGELFF. The nucleotide sequence reads as follows: TGTGCCAGCAGCTTAGCTAGGCTAGCGGGAGACGGGGAGCTGTTTTTT.